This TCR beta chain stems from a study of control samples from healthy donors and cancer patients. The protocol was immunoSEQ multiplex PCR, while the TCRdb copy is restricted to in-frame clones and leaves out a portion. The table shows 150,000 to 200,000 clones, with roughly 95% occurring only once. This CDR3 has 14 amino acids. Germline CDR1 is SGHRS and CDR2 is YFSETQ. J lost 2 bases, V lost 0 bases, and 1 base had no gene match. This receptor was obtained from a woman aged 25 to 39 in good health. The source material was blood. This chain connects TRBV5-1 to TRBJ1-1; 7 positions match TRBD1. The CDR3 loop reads CASSLGDSNTEAFF. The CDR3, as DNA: TGCGCCAGCAGCTTGGGGGACAGTAACACTGAAGCTTTCTTT.